One sample yielded the 27 T cell receptor beta chains listed below, sequenced in a study of shared clonotypes between healthy human individuals. Clones were read by immunoSEQ multiplex PCR, and TCRdb kept only the in-frame ones, dropping some. This table has around 1.6 million clones, 95% to 99% appearing once. Material: naive CD4+ T cells sorted from blood. Subset in this sample: CD45RA+ positively selected. These receptors originate from a young man in good health.

In the case of this clone: The sample contains more than one DNA sequence encoding this CDR3. V usage is TRBV6-5 and J usage is TRBJ2-7; D is undetermined. The CDR3 runs to 11 residues. The V gene's germline CDR1 is MNHEY and CDR2 SVGAGI. The V end lost 2 bases, the J end lost 5 bases, and 4 bases lay between the germline ends. In DNA form, the CDR3 reads TGTGCCAGCAGTTACCTAGACGAGCAGTACTTC. Translation: CASSYLDEQYF.

To note about this clone: Additional DNA sequences in this sample encode the identical CDR3. The chain is built from TRBV9 and TRBJ2-7; D possibly corresponds to TRBD1 (5 bases). The CDR3 is 14 residues long. Trimming left V 0 bases short and J 1 base short, with 8 bases between. Germline V lookup: CDR1 SGDLS, CDR2 YYNGEE. This CDR3 is CASSVVGASYEQYF. Here the CDR3 DNA reads TGTGCCAGCAGCGTAGTTGGGGCTTCCTACGAGCAGTACTTC.

The rearrangement joins TRBV19 to TRBJ2-1; 8 bases are a match to TRBD1. CDR3 length equals 17 residues. The germline gives CDR1 LNHDA, CDR2 SQIVND (reference sequence). V was clipped by 4 bases and J by 3 bases; unmatched bases: 11. The CDR3 coding sequence is TGTGCCAGTAGTAATCAGGGGGCGGTAGCGGTCTACAATGAGCAGTTCTTC. Protein: CASSNQGAVAVYNEQFF.

The genes are TRBV7-9 and TRBJ2-3, with D uncertain. V lost 3 bases and J lost 4, with 5 bases in between. The germline V gene encodes CDR1 SEHNR and CDR2 FQNEAQ (reference sequence). The CDR3 length is 12 residues. CDR3 sequence: CASSFVPDTQYF. CDR3 nucleotides: TGTGCCAGCAGCTTTGTTCCAGATACGCAGTATTTT.

This clone was recorded once. V and J are TRBV7-2 and TRBJ2-2; 8 bases agree with TRBD2. The V and J ends lost 5 bases and 0 bases, in that order; junction bases with no gene match: 14. CDR1 is SGHTA and CDR2 is FQGNSA in the germline V gene. CDR3 size: 19 residues. CDR3 residues: CASSPRRGGGRSNTGELFF. CDR3 sequence (DNA): TGTGCCAGCAGCCCCCGCCGGGGCGGGGGGCGATCGAACACCGGGGAGCTGTTTTTT. Filled out from reference TRBV7-2 and TRBJ2-2, the complete variable domain reads GAGVSQSPSNKVTEKGKDVELRCDPISGHTALYWYRQSLGQGLEFLIYFQGNSAPDKSGLPSDRFSAERTGGSVSTLTIQRTQQEDSAVYLCASSPRRGGGRSNTGELFFGEGSRLTVL.

The CDR3 spells CASSTGGGATGNTIYF. The CDR3 nucleotides are TGTGCCAGCAGCACTGGAGGGGGCGCAACTGGAAACACCATATATTTT. The chain links TRBV7-9 to TRBJ1-3; 7 bases line up with TRBD1. Trimming at V came to 5 bases and at J to 2 bases, leaving 9 bases not matched to a gene. This CDR3 is 16 amino acids long. Germline values: CDR1 SEHNR, CDR2 FQNEAQ (reference sequence).

The chain has TRBV5-1 and TRBJ2-7, with 9 bases fitting TRBD2. The CDR3 totals 13 residues. Germline CDR1 is SGHRS and CDR2 is YFSETQ. CDR3 sequence (DNA): TGCGCAAGCGGCGCGGGAGGGCCCTACGAGCAGTACTTC. This encodes CASGAGGPYEQYF.

This chain links TRBV28 with TRBJ2-2; D is ambiguous. V was shortened by 4 bases and J by 5 bases, with 8 bases between the two germline ends. Germline lookup yields CDR1 MDHEN and CDR2 SYDVKM. The CDR3 consists of 13 residues. The CDR3 loop is CASSWSVTGELFF. The CDR3 bases are TGTGCCAGCAGTTGGAGTGTGACCGGGGAGCTGTTTTTT.

This rearrangement joins TRBV19 to TRBJ2-5; no definite D call. This CDR3 is built from 14 residues. V lost 4 bases and J lost 2, with 11 bases in between. Per the germline V gene, CDR1 is LNHDA and CDR2 is SQIVND (reference sequence). CDR3 loop: CASSTEDRQETQYF. In nucleotides, the CDR3 is TGTGCCAGTAGTACCGAGGACCGTCAAGAGACCCAGTACTTC.

The chain carries TRBV15 and TRBJ2-7; no reliable D call. Trimming left V 0 bases short and J 6 bases short, with 9 bases between. CDR3 size: 13 residues. The germline gives CDR1 LNHNV, CDR2 YYDKDF (reference sequence). The CDR3 nucleotides are TGTGCCACCAGCAGAGATCTGCCTCGCGAGCAGTACTTC. Translating it yields CATSRDLPREQYF.

CDR3: CSAQASYEQYF. As DNA, the CDR3 is TGCAGTGCCCAGGCCTCCTACGAGCAGTACTTC. The chain joins TRBV20-1 to TRBJ2-7; D call uncertain. Germline values: CDR1 DFQATT, CDR2 SNEGSKA (reference sequence). The V end was cut by 6 bases, the J end by 0 bases, with 6 bases between. The CDR3 loop spans 11 amino acids.

This clone was recorded once. The chain carries TRBV7-2 and TRBJ2-1; 13 nucleotides agree with TRBD2. Germline CDR1 SGHTA, CDR2 FQGNSA. V lost 1 base, J lost 2 bases, and 8 bases stayed unmatched. The CDR3 contains 19 residues. This CDR3 reads CASSLEGLAGAVPYNEQFF. The CDR3 DNA is TGTGCCAGCAGCTTAGAAGGACTAGCGGGAGCGGTTCCCTACAATGAGCAGTTCTTC.

This chain joins TRBV4-2 and TRBJ2-1; TRBD2 aligns across 11 bases. CDR1 is LGHNA, CDR2 YNFKEQ, per germline. This CDR3 is 16 amino acids long. V lost 3 bases and J lost 13; bases outside the gene matches: 14. Here the CDR3 reads CASSQRAGTSGLLQFF. In DNA, the CDR3 is TGTGCCAGCAGCCAGAGGGCCGGGACTAGCGGCCTTCTCCAGTTCTTC.

The chain links TRBV6-5 to TRBJ1-1, with 8 bases aligning to TRBD1. The CDR3 loop spans 14 amino acids. Germline CDR1 and CDR2: MNHEY and SVGAGI. Unmatched junction bases numbered 6, after V lost 6 bases and J lost 3 bases. CDR3 sequence: CASSPTGVDTEAFF. DNA for the CDR3: TGTGCCAGCAGCCCGACAGGGGTGGACACTGAAGCTTTCTTT.

The chain carries TRBV7-2 and TRBJ1-5; TRBD1 might be the D (5 bases). The CDR3 length is 16 residues. Trimming shortened V by 5 bases and J by 0 bases, and 14 bases separated the two germline ends. Germline V gene data show CDR1 as SGHTA and CDR2 as FQGNSA. This CDR3 reads CASSRQSGHSNQPQHF. The CDR3 bases are TGTGCCAGCAGCCGACAAAGTGGACATAGCAATCAGCCCCAGCATTTT.

This CDR3 is CASSFGGGGRETQYF. The CDR3 DNA sequence: TGTGCCAGCAGCTTCGGTGGGGGAGGGCGGGAGACCCAGTACTTC. The chain employs TRBV7-3 and TRBJ2-5; TRBD2 matches 7 bases. The CDR3 sequence is 15 residues long. Germline values: CDR1 SGHTA, CDR2 FQGTGA. Losses at the gene ends were 3 bases for V and 5 bases for J; bases not matched to a gene: 9.

J is TRBJ2-1 and V is TRBV7-2, with TRBD1 matching over 7 bases. The ends lost 3 bases at V and 0 bases at J; junction bases unmatched: 8. The CDR3 is 17 residues long. Germline V gene data show CDR1 as SGHTA and CDR2 as FQGNSA. The CDR3 region is CASSLRGTAYSYNEQFF. The CDR3 region has the DNA TGTGCCAGCAGCTTGAGGGGGACAGCGTACTCCTACAATGAGCAGTTCTTC.

The chain has TRBV7-3 and TRBJ2-5; 7 bases map to TRBD1. CDR1 is SGHTA and CDR2 is FQGTGA in the germline V gene. The CDR3 has 13 amino acids. The trim removed 5 bases at V and 5 bases at J, leaving 5 bases unmatched. In nucleotides, the CDR3 is TGTGCCAGCAGCCAAAGGACAGGCGAGACCCAGTACTTC. Amino acid sequence: CASSQRTGETQYF.

The chain couples TRBV2 to TRBJ1-1; 8 bases match TRBD1. CDR1 SNHLY and CDR2 FYNNEI come from the germline V gene. The J segment lost 3 bases and the V segment lost 2 bases, leaving 5 bases of the junction unmatched. The CDR3 covers 15 residues. This chain's CDR3 is CASSELLDRDTEAFF. CDR3 bases: TGTGCCAGCAGTGAACTCCTGGACAGGGACACTGAAGCTTTCTTT.

The genes are TRBV29-1 and TRBJ2-1, with 8 bases aligning to TRBD1. CDR3 length: 14 amino acids. CDR1 is SQVTM, CDR2 ANQGSEA, per germline. Trimming took 7 bases from V and 2 from J; bases not matched to a gene: 7. In DNA, the CDR3 is TGCAGCGCCAGAGGACAGGGCACCTACAATGAGCAGTTCTTC. Protein sequence: CSARGQGTYNEQFF.

This chain links TRBV30 with TRBJ2-7; 12 bases are shared with TRBD1. This CDR3 has 15 residues. Looked up from germline, CDR1 is GTSNPN and CDR2 is SVGIG (reference sequence). With 6 bases clipped from V and 2 bases from J, the junction kept 8 bases outside the gene matches. This CDR3 is CACGSRDRGPYEQYF. In DNA form, the CDR3 reads TGTGCCTGTGGGTCTCGGGACAGGGGGCCCTACGAGCAGTACTTC.

The chain recombines TRBV7-2 with TRBJ1-2; no clear D. The CDR3 consists of 14 residues. From germline, CDR1 is SGHTA and CDR2 FQGNSA. Trimming took 5 bases from V and 4 from J, leaving 14 bases between them. DNA of the CDR3: TGTGCCAGCAGCGGCAGCGTGATGGGCTATGGCTACACCTTC. Translated, it gives CASSGSVMGYGYTF.

The genes are TRBV7-3 and TRBJ2-2; TRBD2 matches 10 bases. The CDR3 covers 14 residues. Looked up from germline, CDR1 is SGHTA and CDR2 is FQGTGA. V trimming: 4 bases; J trimming: 7 bases; junction bases outside the gene matches: 3. The CDR3 DNA sequence: TGTGCCAGCAGCTATACTAGCGGGAACGGGGAGCTGTTTTTT. Its protein is CASSYTSGNGELFF.

This chain links TRBV2 with TRBJ1-2; D is unclear. The CDR3 spans 12 residues. V gave up 10 bases and J gave up 8 bases, with 17 bases separating them. CDR1 is SNHLY, CDR2 FYNNEI, per germline. The CDR3 here is CANRERAAGYTF. The DNA of the CDR3 is TGTGCCAACAGAGAACGGGCGGCAGGCTACACCTTC.

The V gene is TRBV7-6, the J gene TRBJ2-1; tentative D call: TRBD2 (6 bases). Per germline, CDR1 SGHVS and CDR2 FNYEAQ. Between the trimmed V and J ends, which lost 0 bases and 3 bases, there was a span of 12 bases. The CDR3 is 16 residues long. DNA of the CDR3: TGTGCCAGCAGCTTAGCAGGGGCTAGCGTCTACAATGAGCAGTTCTTC. This codes for CASSLAGASVYNEQFF. Supplemented by reference TRBV7-6 and TRBJ2-1, the full variable domain reads GAGVSQSPRYKVTKRGQDVALRCDPISGHVSLYWYRQALGQGPEFLTYFNYEAQQDKSGLPNDRFSAERPEGSISTLTIQRTEQRDSAMYRCASSLAGASVYNEQFFGPGTRLTVL.

This clone was counted a single time. The chain has TRBV9 and TRBJ1-1; D might be TRBD1 (5 bases). This CDR3 contains 15 residues. V was pared by 5 bases and J by 4 bases, with 18 bases between. Germline V gene data show CDR1 as SGDLS and CDR2 as YYNGEE. The CDR3 reads CASSTNSGTGTEAFF. The CDR3 DNA sequence: TGTGCCAGCAGTACCAATTCGGGGACCGGCACTGAAGCTTTCTTT. Filled out from reference TRBV9 and TRBJ1-1, the complete variable domain reads DSGVTQTPKHLITATGQRVTLRCSPRSGDLSVYWYQQSLDQGLQFLIQYYNGEERAKGNILERFSAQQFPDLHSELNLSSLELGDSALYFCASSTNSGTGTEAFFGQGTRLTVV.

J is TRBJ1-5 and V is TRBV28, with TRBD1 matching over 9 bases. The germline V gene has CDR1 MDHEN and CDR2 SYDVKM. CDR3 size: 16 residues. V trimming: 3 bases; J trimming: 6 bases; junction bases outside the gene matches: 9. The CDR3 spells CASSLRGQGGIQPQHF. The CDR3 DNA is TGTGCCAGCAGTTTGCGGGGACAGGGAGGGATTCAGCCCCAGCATTTT.